The 12 T cell receptor beta chains reported below all come from one sample, sequenced in a study of T cell responses to AZD1222 COVID-19 vaccine. Measured with immunoSEQ multiplex PCR; TCRdb has only the in-frame clones, and not every one. Of about 72,000 clones in the sample, around 86% were seen once. Sequencing was performed on peripheral blood, taken on day 0 of AZD1222 vaccination. Receptors originate from an adult in good health.

This clone was seen only once. V is TRBV30 and J is TRBJ1-1; D perhaps matches TRBD1 (6 bases). This CDR3 is built from 13 residues. Trimming took off 3 bases at V and 6 bases at J, with 14 bases between the two ends. Germline V gene lookup returns CDR1 GTSNPN and CDR2 SVGIG (reference sequence). The DNA for the CDR3 is TGTGCCTGGAGGAAACCAGGGGTTTCTGAAGCTTTCTTT. Its translation: CAWRKPGVSEAFF.

This chain links TRBV5-1 with TRBJ1-5, with D perhaps matching TRBD1 (6 bases). The CDR3 is 15 residues long. Germline loops: CDR1 SGHRS, CDR2 YFSETQ. The V end was cut by 0 bases, the J end by 7 bases, with 14 bases between. The CDR3 reads CASSLAAGQGQPQHF. In DNA form, the CDR3 reads TGCGCCAGCAGCTTGGCAGCGGGTCAGGGGCAGCCCCAGCATTTT. The entire variable domain, with the rest obtained from reference TRBV5-1 and TRBJ1-5, is as follows: KAGVTQTPRYLIKTRGQQVTLSCSPISGHRSVSWYQQTPGQGLQFLFEYFSETQRNKGNFPGRFSGRQFSNSRSEMNVSTLELGDSALYLCASSLAAGQGQPQHFGDGTRLSIL.

The gene calls are TRBV10-3 and TRBJ2-7; D is unresolved. Trimming removed 6 bases from V and 0 bases from J, with 9 bases in between. CDR3 size: 13 residues. Germline CDR1 and CDR2: ENHRY and SYGVKD. For the CDR3, the DNA is TGTGCCATCAGGGATCCAAACTCCTACGAGCAGTACTTC. This encodes CAIRDPNSYEQYF.

This chain uses TRBV28 with TRBJ1-4; D remains ambiguous. V was trimmed by 2 bases and J by 10 bases, leaving 14 bases between them. Germline CDR1 and CDR2: MDHEN and SYDVKM. CDR3 size: 14 residues. In DNA, the CDR3 is TGTGCCAGCAGTTTAATCGCTCGGGAGAGAAAACTGTTTTTT. The encoded protein is CASSLIARERKLFF.

The V and J genes are TRBV19 and TRBJ1-3, with D unresolved. The CDR3 runs to 14 residues. Trimming left V 3 bases short and J 1 base short, with 7 bases between. Germline-derived CDR1 and CDR2 are LNHDA and SQIVND (reference sequence). The CDR3 region is CASSIVGSGNTIYF. Written as DNA, the CDR3 is TGTGCCAGTAGTATCGTTGGGTCTGGAAACACCATATATTTT.

This clone showed up just once. The chain is built from TRBV5-1 and TRBJ2-1; maybe TRBD1 (5 bases). Germline values: CDR1 SGHRS, CDR2 YFSETQ. The CDR3 has 15 amino acids. Trimming removed 0 bases from V and 0 bases from J, with 7 bases in between. This chain's CDR3 is CASSLVDSSYNEQFF. The DNA of the CDR3 is TGCGCCAGCAGCTTGGTAGACAGCTCCTACAATGAGCAGTTCTTC. Combining the CDR3 with reference TRBV5-1 and TRBJ2-1 gives the whole variable domain KAGVTQTPRYLIKTRGQQVTLSCSPISGHRSVSWYQQTPGQGLQFLFEYFSETQRNKGNFPGRFSGRQFSNSRSEMNVSTLELGDSALYLCASSLVDSSYNEQFFGPGTRLTVL.

This clone was observed a handful of times. The rearrangement joins TRBV19 to TRBJ1-6, with D possibly TRBD1 on 5 matching bases. The CDR3 length is 15 residues. Between the trimmed V and J ends, which lost 0 bases and 7 bases, there was a span of 10 bases. Germline assignment: CDR1 LNHDA and CDR2 SQIVND (reference sequence). This CDR3 is CASSIERDRNSPLHF. Here the CDR3 DNA reads TGTGCCAGTAGTATAGAGCGGGACCGCAATTCACCCCTCCACTTT.

The chain joins TRBV4-1 to TRBJ1-6, with D uncertain. Trimming pared 2 bases from V and 4 bases from J, leaving 12 bases between. Germline V gives CDR1 MGHRA, CDR2 YSYEKL. CDR3 length: 16 residues. CDR3 nucleotide sequence: TGCGCCAGCAGCCAAAGGGCGACCGCTTATAATTCACCCCTCCACTTT. Its protein product is CASSQRATAYNSPLHF.

The chain has TRBV28 and TRBJ1-2; TRBD1 matches 12 bases. This CDR3 region has 15 residues. Looked up from germline, CDR1 is MDHEN and CDR2 is SYDVKM. V shed 8 bases, J shed 6 bases, and the junction held 10 bases outside the gene matches. CDR3 sequence: CASSIGTGGVHGYTF. In DNA form, the CDR3 reads TGTGCCAGCTCGATTGGGACAGGGGGCGTCCATGGCTACACCTTC.

The J gene is TRBJ1-2, the V gene TRBV28; D is undetermined. The V gene's germline CDR1 is MDHEN and CDR2 SYDVKM. Trimming left V 3 bases short and J 2 bases short, with 13 bases between. The CDR3 spans 15 residues. CDR3 residues: CASSFFDIQNYGYTF. The CDR3 DNA reads as TGTGCCAGCAGTTTCTTTGACATACAGAACTATGGCTACACCTTC.

The chain employs TRBV9 and TRBJ1-4; the D is unclear. Trimming took off 4 bases at V and 4 bases at J, with 11 bases between the two ends. Germline CDR1 and CDR2: SGDLS and YYNGEE. This CDR3 comprises 14 residues. The CDR3 DNA is TGTGCCAGCAGCCCGGGATTGGGTAATGAAAAACTGTTTTTT. Its translation: CASSPGLGNEKLFF. The full variable domain, rest sourced from reference TRBV9 and TRBJ1-4, is DSGVTQTPKHLITATGQRVTLRCSPRSGDLSVYWYQQSLDQGLQFLIQYYNGEERAKGNILERFSAQQFPDLHSELNLSSLELGDSALYFCASSPGLGNEKLFFGSGTQLSVL.

This rearrangement joins TRBV30 to TRBJ2-5, with D uncertain. The CDR3 covers 11 residues. The germline V gene has CDR1 GTSNPN and CDR2 SVGIG (reference sequence). With 0 bases removed from V and 10 bases from J, the gap between germline ends came to 9 bases. This chain's CDR3 is CAWSVQTDQYF. In DNA, the CDR3 is TGTGCCTGGAGTGTACAAACAGACCAGTACTTC. The complete variable domain, with remaining parts taken from reference TRBV30 and TRBJ2-5, reads SQTIHQWPATLVQPVGSPLSLECTVEGTSNPNLYWYRQAAGRGLQLLFYSVGIGQISSEVPQNLSASRPQDRQFILSSKKLLLSDSGFYLCAWSVQTDQYFGPGTRLLVL.